These T cell receptor beta chains were read from a single sample in a study of post-analysis software for immune sequencing data. TCRdb re-analysed the PCR reads in MiXCR, keeping a single row per CDR3 protein. The table has roughly 800,000 distinct CDR3 sequences, just under 30% seen once. What was sequenced was blood. Receptor source: a girl aged 5 to 17 with multiple sclerosis. CDR3s include the opening cysteine and the closing phenylalanine or tryptophan. Each record gives: D gene, clone size, J gene, V gene, CDR3 protein, CDR3 DNA. A D gene is named only where the DNA matches it firmly. Where a row states a size, it is once, few, many or the class of an expanded clone; other rows omit it.

D: TRBD1; size: few; J: TRBJ2-7; V: TRBV13; CDR3: CASSFRTGGYEQYF; DNA: TGTGCCAGCAGCTTCCGGACAGGGGGTTACGAGCAGTACTTC
D: TRBD1; size: .; J: TRBJ2-5; V: TRBV4-3; CDR3: CASSPPRTGEWPMVETQYF; DNA: TGCGCCAGCAGCCCCCCACGGACAGGGGAATGGCCAATGGTAGAGACCCAGTACTTC
D: TRBD1; size: .; J: TRBJ2-1; V: TRBV20-1; CDR3: CSAATGSYNEQFF; DNA: TGCAGTGCAGCGACAGGGTCCTACAATGAGCAGTTCTTC
D: TRBD1; size: .; J: TRBJ2-7; V: TRBV20-1; CDR3: CSPNGDSTYEQYF; DNA: TGCAGTCCCAACGGGGACAGCACCTACGAGCAGTACTTC
D: TRBD2; size: few; J: TRBJ2-5; V: TRBV28; CDR3: CASSPPREGETQYF; DNA: TGTGCCAGCAGCCCTCCCAGGGAGGGAGAGACCCAGTACTTC
D: .; size: few; J: TRBJ1-5; V: TRBV27; CDR3: CASSNRVEKPQHF; DNA: TGTGCCAGCTCGAACAGGGTGGAAAAGCCCCAGCATTTT
D: TRBD1; size: .; J: TRBJ1-6; V: TRBV4-1; CDR3: CASSQGPGTPRGPLHF; DNA: TGCGCCAGCAGCCAGGGCCCCGGGACCCCCAGGGGGCCCCTCCACTTT
D: .; size: .; J: TRBJ2-2; V: TRBV5-1; CDR3: CASSLAVGLSGELFF; DNA: TGCGCCAGCAGCTTGGCCGTCGGCCTCTCCGGGGAGCTGTTTTTT
D: .; size: .; J: TRBJ2-3; V: TRBV24-1; CDR3: CATTPARLTDTQYF; DNA: TGTGCCACCACTCCAGCCCGGCTCACAGATACGCAGTATTTT
D: .; size: few; J: TRBJ2-3; V: TRBV6-4; CDR3: CASSESGSTDTQYF; DNA: TGTGCCAGCAGTGAAAGTGGGAGCACAGATACGCAGTATTTT
D: .; size: .; J: TRBJ2-2; V: TRBV21-1; CDR3: CASSARIQGLGTGELFF; DNA: TGTGCCAGCAGCGCACGAATCCAGGGTCTAGGCACCGGGGAGCTGTTTTTT
D: .; size: once; J: TRBJ1-6; V: TRBV20-1; CDR3: CSARDHRGVGGSPLHF; DNA: TGCAGTGCTAGAGATCATCGGGGTGTGGGGGGCTCACCCCTCCACTTT
D: .; size: .; J: TRBJ2-1; V: TRBV7-2; CDR3: CASSLSAHNEQFF; DNA: TGTGCCAGCAGCTTGTCCGCCCACAATGAGCAGTTCTTC
D: .; size: .; J: TRBJ1-1; V: TRBV6-2/TRBV6-3; CDR3: CASTSGPTLGPEAFF; DNA: TGTGCCAGCACCTCAGGGCCGACCCTGGGGCCTGAAGCTTTCTTT
D: TRBD2; size: .; J: TRBJ2-3; V: TRBV20-1; CDR3: CSTDDITTSARWYF; DNA: TGCAGTACCGATGACATTACGACTAGCGCCAGATGGTATTTT
D: .; size: .; J: TRBJ1-1; V: TRBV4-1; CDR3: CASSQVATRNTEAFF; DNA: TGCGCCAGCAGCCAAGTTGCCACTCGGAACACTGAAGCTTTCTTT
D: TRBD1; size: many; J: TRBJ2-7; V: TRBV18; CDR3: CASSPDRAYEQYF; DNA: TGTGCCAGCAGCCCTGACAGGGCCTACGAGCAGTACTTC
D: .; size: few; J: TRBJ2-1; V: TRBV5-5; CDR3: CASSFLMTRVSNEQFF; DNA: TGTGCCAGCAGCTTCCTAATGACAAGGGTATCCAATGAGCAGTTCTTC
D: .; size: few; J: TRBJ2-3; V: TRBV3-1; CDR3: CASSQDVSSTDTQYF; DNA: TGTGCCAGCAGCCAAGACGTCAGTAGCACAGATACGCAGTATTTT
D: .; size: .; J: TRBJ2-1; V: TRBV20-1; CDR3: CSASSVNEQFF; DNA: TGCAGTGCTAGTAGCGTCAATGAGCAGTTCTTC
D: .; size: .; J: TRBJ2-1; V: TRBV5-1; CDR3: CASSLEGHPADEQFF; DNA: TGCGCCAGCAGCTTGGAAGGACACCCGGCGGATGAGCAGTTCTTC
D: .; size: few; J: TRBJ1-1; V: TRBV20-1; CDR3: CSARGLGGWTEAFF; DNA: TGCAGTGCTAGGGGGCTAGGTGGGTGGACTGAAGCTTTCTTT
D: .; size: few; J: TRBJ2-1; V: TRBV5-1; CDR3: CASSSAKAPGSYNEQFF; DNA: TGCGCCAGCAGCTCGGCAAAGGCGCCCGGCTCCTACAATGAGCAGTTCTTC
D: .; size: few; J: TRBJ1-2; V: TRBV29-1; CDR3: CSVSKAAGYTF; DNA: TGCAGCGTTTCGAAGGCGGCCGGCTACACCTTC
D: .; size: .; J: TRBJ1-4; V: TRBV14; CDR3: CASSPLIAASTNEKLFF; DNA: TGTGCCAGCAGCCCACTGATAGCCGCCTCAACTAATGAAAAACTGTTTTTT
D: TRBD1; size: .; J: TRBJ2-2; V: TRBV4-1; CDR3: CASSRGTGADGELFF; DNA: TGCGCCAGCAGCCGAGGGACAGGGGCGGACGGGGAGCTGTTTTTT
D: TRBD1; size: few; J: TRBJ2-1; V: TRBV6-1; CDR3: CASSEDPTGGSYNEQFF; DNA: TGTGCCAGCAGTGAAGACCCGACAGGGGGGTCCTACAATGAGCAGTTCTTC
D: TRBD2; size: few; J: TRBJ2-1; V: TRBV7-2; CDR3: CASRRPGLAGHNEQFF; DNA: TGTGCCAGCAGGCGACCGGGACTAGCGGGCCACAATGAGCAGTTCTTC
D: TRBD1; size: .; J: TRBJ1-1; V: TRBV7-6; CDR3: CASSVQGPNTEAFF; DNA: TGTGCCAGCAGCGTACAGGGGCCGAACACTGAAGCTTTCTTT
D: .; size: .; J: TRBJ1-1; V: TRBV7-9; CDR3: CARSLGGTEAFF; DNA: TGTGCCCGCAGCTTAGGCGGCACTGAAGCTTTCTTT
D: TRBD1; size: few; J: TRBJ1-4; V: TRBV29-1; CDR3: CSVPEGAFNEKLFF; DNA: TGCAGCGTTCCTGAGGGGGCCTTTAATGAAAAACTGTTTTTT
D: .; size: few; J: TRBJ1-2; V: TRBV4-1; CDR3: CASSQATGPYGYTF; DNA: TGCGCCAGCAGCCAAGCGACAGGACCCTATGGCTACACCTTC
D: TRBD1; size: .; J: TRBJ2-1; V: TRBV24-1; CDR3: CATSDLPGTGHNEQFF; DNA: TGTGCCACCAGTGATTTACCCGGGACAGGGCACAATGAGCAGTTCTTC
D: .; size: .; J: TRBJ2-1; V: TRBV7-9; CDR3: CASSPPLEVYEQFF; DNA: TGTGCCAGCAGCCCCCCCTTAGAGGTCTATGAGCAGTTCTTC
D: .; size: .; J: TRBJ2-2; V: TRBV7-9; CDR3: CASSLYGTNTGELFF; DNA: TGTGCCAGCAGCTTATATGGGACGAACACCGGGGAGCTGTTTTTT
D: .; size: many; J: TRBJ1-2; V: TRBV6-5; CDR3: CASSYWGGYTF; DNA: TGTGCCAGCAGTTACTGGGGTGGCTACACCTTC
D: .; size: many; J: TRBJ2-7; V: TRBV29-1; CDR3: CSVEAGLEQYF; DNA: TGCAGCGTTGAAGCCGGCCTAGAGCAGTACTTC
D: .; size: .; J: TRBJ2-3; V: TRBV29-1; CDR3: CSGAKTGADTQYF; DNA: TGCAGCGGTGCAAAGACCGGGGCGGATACGCAGTATTTT
D: .; size: few; J: TRBJ2-7; V: TRBV5-1; CDR3: CASSEFGAGEQYF; DNA: TGCGCCAGCAGCGAGTTCGGGGCAGGAGAGCAGTACTTC
D: .; size: .; J: TRBJ2-3; V: TRBV20-1; CDR3: CRARSSTDTQYF; DNA: TGCAGAGCTAGGTCCAGCACAGATACGCAGTATTTT
D: .; size: many; J: TRBJ2-3; V: TRBV29-1; CDR3: CSVERRGGDTQYF; DNA: TGCAGCGTTGAAAGGAGGGGTGGAGATACGCAGTATTTT
D: TRBD2; size: .; J: TRBJ2-3; V: TRBV5-1; CDR3: CASGKREISTDTQYF; DNA: TGCGCCAGCGGAAAGCGGGAAATCTCCACAGATACGCAGTATTTT
D: .; size: .; J: TRBJ2-1; V: TRBV9; CDR3: CASSQAEGVDEQFF; DNA: TGTGCCAGCAGCCAAGCGGAGGGGGTGGATGAGCAGTTCTTC
D: .; size: .; J: TRBJ2-1; V: TRBV5-1; CDR3: CASSSDRSYEQFF; DNA: TGCGCCAGCAGCTCGGACCGGTCCTATGAGCAGTTCTTC
D: .; size: few; J: TRBJ2-7; V: TRBV29-1; CDR3: CSVEVGGEQYF; DNA: TGCAGCGTTGAAGTGGGTGGTGAGCAGTACTTC
D: .; size: .; J: TRBJ2-5; V: TRBV9; CDR3: CASSVVGVLGETQYF; DNA: TGTGCCAGCAGCGTAGTAGGGGTTTTGGGTGAGACCCAGTACTTC
D: .; size: few; J: TRBJ2-1; V: TRBV6-1; CDR3: CASSRGTSNYNEQFF; DNA: TGTGCCAGCTCTAGGGGGACAAGTAACTACAATGAGCAGTTCTTC
D: .; size: .; J: TRBJ2-2; V: TRBV15; CDR3: CATSARGAVNTGELFF; DNA: TGTGCCACCAGCGCAAGGGGGGCGGTCAACACCGGGGAGCTGTTTTTT